One T cell receptor (beta chain) is described in this entry. Antigen specificity is unknown. This CDR3 comprises 15 residues. CDR1 is LNHDA and CDR2 is SQIVND in the germline V gene (reference sequence). V was pared by 5 bases and J by 0 bases, with 14 bases between. The data derive from a study of OX40 agonist ivuxolimab in advanced cancers. Across the study: Partial responses occurred in Three dose-escalation patients, one with hepatocellular carcinoma and two with cutaneous melanoma. Study-level points and caveats: At 0.1 to 3.0 mg/kg, CD4+ and CD8+ blood T cells expanded clonally by week 6.

Autoimmune disease history or systemic immunosuppression barred patients. The assay was immunoSEQ multiplex PCR, and TCRdb's table has in-frame clones only and misses some. The profile shows some 77,000 clones, 90% of them singletons. The TCR was taken from an adult with an advanced solid tumor such as melanoma, head and neck, liver or kidney cancer. The chain employs TRBV19 and TRBJ2-7; tentative D call: TRBD1 (6 bases). Sequences were derived from CD4+ or CD8+ T cells sorted from blood, sampled in a trial of the OX40 agonist ivuxolimab. The CDR3 DNA sequence: TGTGCCAGTAGTGACACAGGGATTAGCTCCTACGAGCAGTACTTC. Translation gives CASSDTGISSYEQYF.